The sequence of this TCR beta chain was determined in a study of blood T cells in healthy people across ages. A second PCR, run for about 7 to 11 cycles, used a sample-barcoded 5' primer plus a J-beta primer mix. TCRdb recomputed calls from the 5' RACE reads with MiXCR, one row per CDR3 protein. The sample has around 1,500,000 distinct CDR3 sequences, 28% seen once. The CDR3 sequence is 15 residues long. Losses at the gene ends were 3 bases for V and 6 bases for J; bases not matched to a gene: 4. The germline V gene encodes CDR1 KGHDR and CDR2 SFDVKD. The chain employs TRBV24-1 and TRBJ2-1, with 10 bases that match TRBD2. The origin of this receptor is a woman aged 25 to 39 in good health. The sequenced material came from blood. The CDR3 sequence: CATSDERGGGNEQFF. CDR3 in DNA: TGTGCCACCAGTGATGAGCGGGGGGGAGGCAATGAGCAGTTCTTC.